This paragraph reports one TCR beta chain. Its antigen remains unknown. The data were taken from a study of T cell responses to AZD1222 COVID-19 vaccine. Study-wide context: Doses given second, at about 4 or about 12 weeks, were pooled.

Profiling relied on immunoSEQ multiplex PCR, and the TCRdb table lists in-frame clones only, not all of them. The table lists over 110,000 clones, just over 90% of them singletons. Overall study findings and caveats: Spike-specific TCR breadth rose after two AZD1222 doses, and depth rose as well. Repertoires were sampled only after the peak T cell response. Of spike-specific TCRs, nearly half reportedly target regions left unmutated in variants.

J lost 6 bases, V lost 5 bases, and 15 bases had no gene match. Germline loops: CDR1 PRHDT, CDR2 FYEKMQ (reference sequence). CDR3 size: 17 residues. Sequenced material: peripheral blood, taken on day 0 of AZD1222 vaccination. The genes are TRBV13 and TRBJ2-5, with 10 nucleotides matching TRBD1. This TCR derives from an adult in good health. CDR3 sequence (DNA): TGTGCCAGCAGCCCGCAAGAGGGACAGGGGTTGTATAAGACCCAGTACTTC. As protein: CASSPQEGQGLYKTQYF. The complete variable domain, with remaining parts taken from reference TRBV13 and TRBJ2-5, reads AAGVIQSPRHLIKEKRETATLKCYPIPRHDTVYWYQQGPGQDPQFLISFYEKMQSDKGSIPDRFSAQQFSDYHSELNMSSLELGDSALYFCASSPQEGQGLYKTQYFGPGTRLLVL.